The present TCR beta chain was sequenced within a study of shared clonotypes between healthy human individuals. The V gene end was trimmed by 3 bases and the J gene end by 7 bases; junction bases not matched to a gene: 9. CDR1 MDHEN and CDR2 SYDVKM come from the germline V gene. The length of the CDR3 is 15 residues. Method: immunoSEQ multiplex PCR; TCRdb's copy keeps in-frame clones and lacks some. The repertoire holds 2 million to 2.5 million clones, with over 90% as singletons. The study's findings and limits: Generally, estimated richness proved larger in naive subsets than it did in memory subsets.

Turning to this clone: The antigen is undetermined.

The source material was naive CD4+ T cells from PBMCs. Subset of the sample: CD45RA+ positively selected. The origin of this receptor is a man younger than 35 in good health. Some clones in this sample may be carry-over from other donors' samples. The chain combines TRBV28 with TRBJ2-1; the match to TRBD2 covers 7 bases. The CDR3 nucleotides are TGTGCCAGCAGTTTTCTTGGGAGGGCCATGAATGAGCAGTTCTTC. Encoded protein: CASSFLGRAMNEQFF.